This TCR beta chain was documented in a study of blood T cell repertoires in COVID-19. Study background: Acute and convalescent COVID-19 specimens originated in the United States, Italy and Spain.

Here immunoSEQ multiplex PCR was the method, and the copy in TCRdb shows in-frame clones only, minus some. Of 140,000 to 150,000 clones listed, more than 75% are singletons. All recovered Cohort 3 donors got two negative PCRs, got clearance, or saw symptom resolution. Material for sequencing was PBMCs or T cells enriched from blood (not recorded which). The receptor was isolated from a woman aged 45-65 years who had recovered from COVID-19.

CDR3 coding DNA: TGTGCCAGCAGGGTTGGAGATTCACCCCTCCACTTT. It specifies CASRVGDSPLHF. The V and J genes are TRBV2 and TRBJ1-6; D is unclear. Looked up from germline, CDR1 is SNHLY and CDR2 is FYNNEI. The germline V and J ends were trimmed by 6 bases and 8 bases, with 8 bases remaining between them. The CDR3 is made up of 12 amino acids.